Listed below are T cell receptor beta chains from one sample, sequenced in a study of cytomegalovirus exposure and HLA in healthy donors. TCRdb's copy holds only in-frame clones and misses some; the assay was immunoSEQ multiplex PCR. This table holds 200,000 to 250,000 clones, around three quarters found once. The specimen was PBMCs. The receptors shown here come from a man aged 40-50 years in good health and CMV-seronegative. The CDR3 runs from the conserved cysteine through the conserved F or W. The D gene is left open where the match is weak. Size is omitted from some rows. Given values are once, few, many or a class for expanded clones.

d_gene | j_gene | abundance | v_gene | CDR3aa | CDR3nt
- | TRBJ2-2 | once | TRBV18 | CASSPQHNGELFF | TGTGCCAGCTCACCACAGCATAACGGGGAGCTGTTTTTT
TRBD1 | TRBJ1-2 | - | TRBV6-6 | CASSPLGGVGYGYTF | TGTGCCAGCAGCCCCTTAGGGGGCGTAGGCTATGGCTACACCTTC
TRBD1 | TRBJ1-2 | - | TRBV12-5 | CASGLEAGGNYGYTF | TGTGCTAGTGGTTTGGAGGCAGGGGGAAACTATGGCTACACCTTC
- | TRBJ1-2 | - | TRBV2 | CASSEQTAAYGYTF | TGTGCCAGCAGTGAACAGACAGCCGCCTATGGCTACACCTTC
- | TRBJ2-3 | - | TRBV5-1 | CASSLRGGARSQPDTQYF | TGCGCCAGCAGCTTGAGAGGGGGGGCCCGGAGTCAGCCAGATACGCAGTATTTT
- | TRBJ1-2 | few | TRBV27 | CASSLSRGGAYGYTF | TGTGCCAGCAGTTTATCTAGGGGAGGGGCTTATGGCTACACCTTC
TRBD1 | TRBJ1-4 | - | TRBV29-1 | CSVGTGGGSTNEKLFF | TGCAGCGTAGGGACAGGGGGAGGTTCAACTAATGAAAAACTGTTTTTT
- | TRBJ2-5 | - | TRBV5-1 | CASSREVGSVETQYF | TGCGCCAGCAGCCGGGAAGTCGGGTCCGTGGAGACCCAGTACTTC
TRBD1 | TRBJ2-7 | - | TRBV19 | CASSIGTGDYEQYF | TGTGCCAGTAGTATAGGGACAGGGGACTACGAGCAGTACTTC
TRBD1 | TRBJ2-7 | once | TRBV6-5 | CASSRQGPSSYEQYF | TGTGCCAGCAGCCGACAGGGACCTTCCTCCTACGAGCAGTACTTC
- | TRBJ1-5 | - | TRBV10-3 | CAISDGSNRQGQPQHF | TGTGCCATCAGTGATGGGTCAAACCGGCAGGGTCAGCCCCAGCATTTT
TRBD1 | TRBJ1-1 | once | TRBV28 | CASSLCMGWGQGATEAFF | TGTGCCAGCAGTTTATGCATGGGTTGGGGACAGGGCGCTACTGAAGCTTTCTTT
TRBD2 | TRBJ2-5 | once | TRBV11-3 | CASSLGGSGETQYF | TGTGCCAGCAGCTTAGGGGGTAGCGGGGAGACCCAGTACTTC
- | TRBJ1-6 | - | TRBV18 | CASSPRSSYNSPLHF | TGTGCCAGCTCCCCCCGCAGCTCCTATAATTCACCCCTCCACTTT
TRBD1 | TRBJ1-1 | - | TRBV7-9 | CASSLRTGLNTEAFF | TGTGCCAGCAGCCTTCGGACAGGGTTGAACACTGAAGCTTTCTTT
- | TRBJ2-7 | - | TRBV18 | CASSPQGGRSSYEQYF | TGTGCCAGCTCACCCCAGGGGGGACGGAGCTCCTACGAGCAGTACTTC
- | TRBJ2-1 | once | TRBV5-1 | CASSGGGSSYNEQFF | TGCGCCAGCAGCGGGGGCGGGAGCTCCTACAATGAGCAGTTCTTC
TRBD1 | TRBJ1-6 | - | TRBV27 | CASRTGGSSYNSPLHF | TGTGCCAGCAGAACAGGGGGCTCCTCCTATAATTCACCCCTCCACTTT
- | TRBJ2-1 | once | TRBV19 | CASREDSTAYNEQFF | TGTGCCAGTAGGGAGGACAGCACAGCGTACAATGAGCAGTTCTTC
TRBD1 | TRBJ2-3 | - | TRBV7-8 | CASSPQVLGRGSDTQYF | TGTGCCAGCAGCCCCCAGGTCCTTGGCAGGGGGTCAGATACGCAGTATTTT
TRBD1 | TRBJ1-2 | - | TRBV19 | CASVPPGQGGGYTF | TGTGCCAGTGTTCCCCCGGGACAGGGGGGGGGCTACACCTTC
- | TRBJ2-7 | - | TRBV27 | CASSLKSVSYEQYF | TGTGCCAGCAGTTTAAAGTCGGTCTCCTACGAGCAGTACTTC
- | TRBJ2-6 | - | TRBV2 | CASSGSFGAGANVLTF | TGTGCCAGCAGTGGATCCTTTGGGGCAGGGGCCAACGTCCTGACTTTC
- | TRBJ2-3 | few | TRBV5-6 | CASSLGAGGTDTQYF | TGTGCCAGCAGCTTGGGGGCAGGGGGGACAGATACGCAGTATTTT
TRBD1 | TRBJ2-5 | - | TRBV9 | CASSPWDRDRETQYF | TGTGCCAGCAGCCCCTGGGACAGGGATCGGGAGACCCAGTACTTC
TRBD2 | TRBJ2-5 | - | TRBV5-1 | CASSPGALAGGRTETQYF | TGCGCCAGCAGCCCCGGCGCTCTAGCGGGGGGTAGGACAGAGACCCAGTACTTC
TRBD1 | TRBJ1-4 | - | TRBV4-2 | CASSQGGQGSEKLFF | TGTGCCAGCAGCCAAGGGGGACAGGGGTCTGAAAAACTGTTTTTT
- | TRBJ1-5 | few | TRBV4-1 | CASSQAPTGLSNQPQHF | TGCGCCAGCAGCCAAGCTCCGACAGGACTGAGCAATCAGCCCCAGCATTTT
TRBD1 | TRBJ2-7 | - | TRBV5-1 | CASRAPGQGYEQYF | TGCGCCAGCAGGGCCCCCGGACAGGGCTACGAGCAGTACTTC
TRBD1 | TRBJ2-5 | few | TRBV12-5 | CASGLGAGGYRGETQYF | TGTGCTAGTGGTTTAGGGGCAGGGGGATATCGAGGGGAGACCCAGTACTTC
TRBD1 | TRBJ2-7 | - | TRBV9 | CASSVGRDRAYEQYF | TGTGCCAGCAGCGTAGGCCGGGACAGGGCCTACGAGCAGTACTTC
- | TRBJ2-7 | once | TRBV7-9 | CASSHREPPYEQYF | TGTGCCAGCAGCCACCGGGAGCCGCCTTACGAGCAGTACTTC
TRBD2 | TRBJ2-1 | - | TRBV14 | CASSPGLAGGQFF | TGTGCCAGCAGCCCGGGACTAGCGGGAGGGCAGTTCTTC